The entry that follows covers one T cell receptor (beta chain) sequence. This sample was included in a study of shared T cell receptors in the human thymus. Germline trimming cut 7 bases from V and 2 bases from J; bases unmatched to any gene: 9. This CDR3 is built from 14 residues. Germline lookup yields CDR1 SQVTM and CDR2 ANQGSEA. Sequencing was performed with immunoSEQ multiplex PCR; in TCRdb, only in-frame clones are kept and a portion is missing. The sample yields some 640,000 clones, more than 70% seen once. These data were also filed under a second study, of human thymus T cells. This second report adds: Each of the donors was a healthy Finnish infant who was undergoing open corrective cardiac surgery for congenital heart defects. Resections removed during corrective heart surgery provided the thymus tissue used.

The V call is TRBV29-1, the J call TRBJ2-3; 7 bases align to TRBD2. The receptor comes from a boy less than two years old with a congenital heart defect. What was sequenced was thymocytes. The DNA of the CDR3 is TGCAGCGCACCACTAGCGACCGACACAGATACGCAGTATTTT. Amino acid sequence: CSAPLATDTDTQYF.